This is a list of T cell receptor beta chains from one sample in a study of blood T cells in healthy people across ages. One entry per CDR3 protein, called by TCRdb with MiXCR from the 5' RACE reads. This table has hundreds of thousands of distinct CDR3 sequences, around 50% appearing once. Material for sequencing was blood. The receptors were gathered from a man aged 35-49 years in good health. Each CDR3 is given with its conserved first and last residue. A D gene is named only where the DNA matches it firmly. The size of a clone is reported for some rows only, either as once, few or many, or as a class for expanded clones.

TRBJ2-1	.	.	TRBV7-3	TGTGCCAGCAGCTCCATCACGGCCAGTCCCTACAATGAGCAGTTCTTC	CASSSITASPYNEQFF
TRBJ1-2	.	.	TRBV2	TGTGCCAGCACTACGAACGGCTATGGCTACACCTTC	CASTTNGYGYTF
TRBJ1-2	.	.	TRBV21-1	TGTGCCAGCAGCAAAGTTTTCGGGACAGGGAGGTTCTATGGCTACACCTTC	CASSKVFGTGRFYGYTF
TRBJ1-1	.	.	TRBV9	TGTGCCAGCCGTGCGATAGACACCCTGAACACTGAAGCTTTCTTT	CASRAIDTLNTEAFF
TRBJ2-1	.	.	TRBV7-9	TGTGCCAGCAGCTTAGTCGTCCCGGAGGAGCAGTTCTTC	CASSLVVPEEQFF
TRBJ2-7	.	TRBD2	TRBV29-1	TGCAGCGTCGACGGACTAGCGGGCCAATCCGCCTACGAGCAGTACTTC	CSVDGLAGQSAYEQYF
TRBJ1-6	many	.	TRBV7-9	TGTGCCAGCAGCCTACAGAACAATAATTCACCCCTCCACTTT	CASSLQNNNSPLHF
TRBJ2-3	.	TRBD2	TRBV6-2/TRBV6-3	TGTGCCAGCAGTCGGTCTAGCGGGAGGTCCTCACATACGCAGTATTTT	CASSRSSGRSSHTQYF
TRBJ1-2	many	TRBD1	TRBV7-2	TGTGCCAGCAGCCCCCGGAGACAGGGGTTAAACTATGGCTACACCTTC	CASSPRRQGLNYGYTF
TRBJ2-7	.	.	TRBV7-9	TGTGCCAGCAGCTTAGTAGGGCGGAACTACGAGCAGTACTTC	CASSLVGRNYEQYF
TRBJ2-7	.	.	TRBV9	TGTGCCAGCAGCGTAGCTCTTGGTTACGAGCAGTACTTC	CASSVALGYEQYF
TRBJ1-4	.	.	TRBV28	TGTGCCAGCAGTTCCGGGGGCGCGTCTGAAAAACTGTTTTTT	CASSSGGASEKLFF
TRBJ2-7	few	.	TRBV10-2	TGCGCCAGCAGCGCCGGGACTCTCTACGAGCAGTACTTC	CASSAGTLYEQYF
TRBJ1-1	.	.	TRBV5-1	TGCGCCAGCAGCGAAGTACAGCCGAACACTGAAGCTTTCTTT	CASSEVQPNTEAFF
TRBJ2-3	few	.	TRBV20-1	TGCAGTGCTAAGGCCCCCCGGGGAATTAAAGATACGCAGTATTTT	CSAKAPRGIKDTQYF
TRBJ1-5	.	.	TRBV9	TGTGCCAGCAGCGTGTGGGGCTCCCGGGGAAATCAGCCCCAGCATTTT	CASSVWGSRGNQPQHF
TRBJ1-2	.	TRBD1	TRBV9	TGTGCCAGCAGCGCCCTCGGGACAGGGGCGGAATATGGCTACACCTTC	CASSALGTGAEYGYTF
TRBJ2-1	.	.	TRBV7-2	TGTGCCAGCAGCTCCCCATCTTCGGCAGGGAATTACAATGAGCAGTTCTTC	CASSSPSSAGNYNEQFF
TRBJ1-6	few	.	TRBV12-3/TRBV12-4	TGTGCCAGCAGTCCCCAACAGGGTAATTCACCCCTCCACTTT	CASSPQQGNSPLHF
TRBJ2-5	.	.	TRBV6-5	TGTGCCAGCAGTCGCAGGGATGTGAGAGAGACCCAGTACTTC	CASSRRDVRETQYF
TRBJ2-7	few	TRBD1	TRBV29-1	TGCAGCACTCGACAGGGCGGCAGGAATGAGCAGTACTTC	CSTRQGGRNEQYF
TRBJ2-1	.	.	TRBV2	TGTGCCGGCAGGTCGCATCGGGCCGGGGTTTCCTACAATGAGCAGTTCTTC	CAGRSHRAGVSYNEQFF
TRBJ2-4	few	TRBD2	TRBV20-1	TGCAGTGCTAGGACTAGCGGGATAGCCAAAAACATTCAGTACTTC	CSARTSGIAKNIQYF
TRBJ1-2	.	TRBD1	TRBV27	TGTGCCAGCAGAGGGACAGGGGGCTACACCTTC	CASRGTGGYTF
TRBJ2-1	.	.	TRBV20-1	TGCAGTGCCATGCCTACTCAGAGCTCCTACAATGAGCAGTTCTTC	CSAMPTQSSYNEQFF
TRBJ2-7	.	.	TRBV11-2	TGTGCCAGCGGAACTATAGGGGGGTCCGAGCAGTACTTC	CASGTIGGSEQYF
TRBJ1-6	few	.	TRBV28	TGTGCCAGCAGTTCTAATAATTCACCCCTCCACTTT	CASSSNNSPLHF
TRBJ2-7	.	TRBD2	TRBV7-2	TGTGCCAGCAGCACCGGGACTAGCGGGTTCTACGAGCAGTACTTC	CASSTGTSGFYEQYF
TRBJ2-1	.	TRBD1	TRBV6-2/TRBV6-3	TGTGCCAGCAGCTTTTCCCGGGACAGGGGCTACAATGAGCAGTTCTTC	CASSFSRDRGYNEQFF
TRBJ2-7	.	TRBD1	TRBV24-1	TGTGCCACCAGTCGCCCAGGGGGCCAAGACTACAATGAGCAGTACTTC	CATSRPGGQDYNEQYF
TRBJ1-4	.	TRBD1	TRBV4-1	TGCGCCAGCAGCCAAGACTCCGGGACAGCTAATGAAAAACTGTTTTTT	CASSQDSGTANEKLFF
TRBJ2-1	.	TRBD1	TRBV14	TGTGCCAGCAGCCAATTACAGGGGGGTTCCTACAATGAGCAGTTCTTC	CASSQLQGGSYNEQFF
TRBJ2-5	.	.	TRBV5-6	TGTGCCAGCAGCTTGGTACGGGGGCTGGAGACCCAGTACTTC	CASSLVRGLETQYF
TRBJ2-3	.	TRBD2	TRBV29-1	TGCAGCGTTGAACGACTAGCGGGAGGGGGAGATACGCAGTATTTT	CSVERLAGGGDTQYF
TRBJ1-2	few	.	TRBV15	TGTGCCACCAGCAGAGATCTTCTTCAGGGTTACACCTTC	CATSRDLLQGYTF
TRBJ1-1	few	.	TRBV29-1	TGCAGCGCAAAAAGGGGGGGCCCCGGGGGCACTGAAGCTTTCTTT	CSAKRGGPGGTEAFF
TRBJ2-1	few	.	TRBV25-1	TGTGCCAGCAGTGATCAGGAGGGAATGATCGGTTACAATGAGCAGTTCTTC	CASSDQEGMIGYNEQFF
TRBJ2-3	.	TRBD2	TRBV28	TGTGCCAGCAGTAGGTTTGGGGACTACACAGATACGCAGTATTTT	CASSRFGDYTDTQYF
TRBJ2-1	.	TRBD2	TRBV6-1	TGTGCCAGCAGTGAAAGCCGGGGACTAGCGGGGCCAATCCAGTTCTTC	CASSESRGLAGPIQFF
TRBJ2-6	.	TRBD1	TRBV6-6	TGTGCCAGCAGTAAACAGGGGGCGACTGGGGCCAACGTCCTGACTTTC	CASSKQGATGANVLTF
TRBJ2-2	.	.	TRBV12-3/TRBV12-4	TGTGCCAGCAGTTTGATCCAGGGATGGATCACCGGGGAGCTGTTTTTT	CASSLIQGWITGELFF
TRBJ2-7	.	.	TRBV4-3	TGCGCCAGCAGCCAAGATCCGGGCCACGAGCAGTACTTC	CASSQDPGHEQYF
TRBJ1-2	.	.	TRBV29-1	TGCAGCGTAAGCGACAGGCCGGGCTACACCTTC	CSVSDRPGYTF
TRBJ2-5	.	.	TRBV12-3/TRBV12-4	TGTGCCAGCAGTGCCTCGGGAGATGGGGAGACCCAGTACTTC	CASSASGDGETQYF
TRBJ1-1	.	.	TRBV6-5	TGTGCCAGCAGTTACTCGTTGGGGAACACTGAAGCTTTCTTT	CASSYSLGNTEAFF
TRBJ1-1	.	TRBD1	TRBV2	TGTGCCAGCAGTGAAATTCTCGCAGGGGGAGACACTGAAGCTTTCTTT	CASSEILAGGDTEAFF